This T cell receptor beta chain was obtained from a study of blood T cell repertoires in COVID-19. On the study more broadly: The study drew acute and convalescent COVID-19 samples from the United States, Italy and Spain.

Authors' data handling: Nucleated cell counts were estimated from reference gene primer amplification. Assay: immunoSEQ multiplex PCR; the TCRdb copy retains only in-frame clones and omits some. From that table come the V and J calls and clone size; the DNA was used to work out D and trimming. The repertoire holds approximately 270,000 clones, with around 89% as singletons. This clone has a handful of counts. Germline V gene lookup returns CDR1 MNHEY and CDR2 SVGAGI. The CDR3 sequence is 15 residues long. With 6 bases removed from V and 4 bases from J, the gap between germline ends came to 18 bases. The V call is TRBV6-5, the J call TRBJ1-1, with D possibly being TRBD1 (6 bases). This receptor was obtained from a young man with acute or convalescent COVID-19. Sequencing was carried out using peripheral blood. CDR3 nucleotide sequence: TGTGCCAGCAGGGATTCGAACAGGGTAGGCACTGAAGCTTTCTTT. Protein sequence: CASRDSNRVGTEAFF.